In this sample, the clone carrying this T cell receptor (beta chain) turned up a few times. This CDR3 spans 13 amino acids. The V end was cut by 8 bases, the J end by 5 bases, with 15 bases between. In germline, CDR1 is MDHEN, CDR2 SYDVKM. Each CDR3 protein gets one entry after TCRdb re-called the reads with MiXCR. Of around 740,000 distinct CDR3 sequences in the sample, roughly a third are singletons; the top ten hold roughly 2.9%. The entry originates in a study of T cell repertoires in cytomegalovirus infection. Whole-study context: Public TCR beta signatures indicated both CMV infection and matching HLA type.

The source is a human donor in good health (CMV status not recorded). Some clones in this sample may be carry-over from other donors' samples. The chain couples TRBV28 to TRBJ1-2, with D possibly TRBD1 on 6 matching bases. Sequencing used PBMCs. Written as DNA, the CDR3 is TGTGCCAGCGAGCCAGGGACATCGTATGGCTACACCTTC. Translation gives CASEPGTSYGYTF.